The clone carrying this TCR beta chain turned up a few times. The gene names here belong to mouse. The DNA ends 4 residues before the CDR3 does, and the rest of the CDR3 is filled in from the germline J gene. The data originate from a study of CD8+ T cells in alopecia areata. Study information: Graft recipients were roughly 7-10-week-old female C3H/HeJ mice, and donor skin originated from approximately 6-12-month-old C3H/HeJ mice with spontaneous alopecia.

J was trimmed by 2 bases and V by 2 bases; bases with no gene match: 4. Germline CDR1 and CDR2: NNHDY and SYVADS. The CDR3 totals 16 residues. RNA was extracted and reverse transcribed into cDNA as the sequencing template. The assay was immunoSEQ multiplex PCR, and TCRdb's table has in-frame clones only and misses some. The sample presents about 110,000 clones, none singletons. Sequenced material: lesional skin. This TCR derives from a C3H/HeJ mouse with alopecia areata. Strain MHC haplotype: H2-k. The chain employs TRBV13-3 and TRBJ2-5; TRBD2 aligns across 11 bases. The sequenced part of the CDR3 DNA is TGTGCCAGCAGTGAAGGACTGGGGGGCCCCCAAGAC. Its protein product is CASSEGLGGPQD. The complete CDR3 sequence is CASSEGLGGPQDTQYF.